Included here is one T cell receptor beta chain sequence, with context. It has no known antigen specificity. There are no base qualities to consult, and no much larger clone falls within one base. This sample was taken from a study of OX40 agonist ivuxolimab in advanced cancers. About the study as a whole: The costimulatory receptor OX40 (CD134) was targeted by ivuxolimab, a fully human IgG2 agonistic monoclonal antibody. Intravenous ivuxolimab was administered to patients every 2 weeks at six dose levels: 0.01, 0.1, 0.3, 1.5, 3 and 10 mg/kg. Of the approximately 50 dose-escalation patients, hepatocellular carcinoma was present in around 20, melanoma in approximately 15, renal cell carcinoma in 9 and head and neck cancer in 9. The dose-escalation cohort was approximately 83% male with a mean age of roughly 62 years, ranging from about 23 to 85. Prior anti-PD-1, anti-PD-L1 or anti-CTLA-4 therapy was permitted, and about two fifths of dose-escalation patients had received checkpoint inhibitors. Partial responses occurred in three dose-escalation patients, of whom one had hepatocellular carcinoma and two had cutaneous melanoma. The purpose of peripheral TCRbeta sequencing was to test whether ivuxolimab changed TCR sequence diversity and led to clonal T-cell expansion. The paper describes the monotherapy dose-escalation part (N ≈ 49 patients) of the phase I trial of ivuxolimab.

To sequence the TCRbeta CDR3 region, genomic DNA was isolated from the sorted cells. The immunoSEQ Assay was used to sequence the TCRbeta CDR3 regions. TCRdb carries this immuneACCESS record with in-frame sequences only. Its versions omit some clonotypes, under half of them owing to an unresolved V gene in the studies checked, with the rest unexplained. The sample data list 60,000 to 90,000 clones, and 84% of these were observed just once. The ten largest clones take up over 0.4% of the sample. The trial excluded patients who had a history of autoimmune disease or who were on systemic immunosuppression. Peripheral blood for TCR sequencing was collected from all dose cohorts at baseline, on cycle 4 day 1, and on cycle 7 day 1. The samples were taken from a phase I, first-in-human, multicenter, open-label dose-escalation trial of ivuxolimab. Adults with locally advanced or metastatic head and neck squamous cell, hepatocellular, melanoma or renal cell carcinoma were enrolled in the trial. Before TCR sequencing, CD4+ and CD8+ T cells were separately sorted from peripheral blood.

The investigation overall reported the following: After ivuxolimab, CD8+ T cells had more expanded clones than CD4+ T cells on average. Which antigens the clonally expanded peripheral T cells were specific for was not determined. Clonal expansion of both CD4+ and CD8+ blood T cells was observed from baseline to week 6 at doses 0.1 to 3.0 mg/kg. Partial responders in the 0.1-3.0 mg/kg groups had among the lowest normalized peripheral clonal expansion, especially among CD8+ T cells. Low levels of normalized T-cell clonal expansion were also shown by some nonresponding patients.

CDR1 SGHTA and CDR2 FQGNSA are derived from the germline V gene. V is pruned by 4 bases and J by 15 bases, leaving 13 bases of the junction without a gene match. The CDR3 sequence holds 15 residues, the cysteine and phenylalanine included. Here the CDR3 DNA is all that survives: 45 bases in frame from base 1. The sample in question was CD4+ or CD8+ T cells sorted from blood, obtained in a trial of the OX40 agonist ivuxolimab. This TCR was sampled from an adult with an advanced solid tumor such as melanoma, head and neck, liver or kidney cancer. Rearrangement joined TRBV7-2 to TRBJ2-1, with 12 bases matching TRBD2. DNA sequence: TGTGCCAGCAGCTATCGACTAGCGGGAGAAGTTTACCCGTTCTTC. Translated, this gives CASSYRLAGEVYPFF.